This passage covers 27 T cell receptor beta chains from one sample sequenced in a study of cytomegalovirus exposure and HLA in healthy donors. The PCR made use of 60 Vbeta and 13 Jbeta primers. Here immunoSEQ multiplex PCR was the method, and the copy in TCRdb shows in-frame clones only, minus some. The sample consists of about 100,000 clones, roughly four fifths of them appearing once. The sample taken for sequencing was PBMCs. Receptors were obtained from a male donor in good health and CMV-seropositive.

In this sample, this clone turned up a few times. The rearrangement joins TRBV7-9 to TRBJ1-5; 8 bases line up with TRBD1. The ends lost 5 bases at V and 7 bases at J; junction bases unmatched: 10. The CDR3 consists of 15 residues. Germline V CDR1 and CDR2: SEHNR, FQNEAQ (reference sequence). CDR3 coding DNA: TGTGCCAGCAGCCGGCAGGACAGGGTAGGACAGCCCCAGCATTTT. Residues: CASSRQDRVGQPQHF.

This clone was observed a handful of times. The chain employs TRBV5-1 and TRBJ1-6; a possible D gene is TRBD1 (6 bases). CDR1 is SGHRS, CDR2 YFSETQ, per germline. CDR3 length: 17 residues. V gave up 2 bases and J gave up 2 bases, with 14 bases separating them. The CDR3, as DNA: TGCGCCAGCAGCTTCGTCCGGGACATAACCTATAATTCACCCCTCCACTTT. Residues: CASSFVRDITYNSPLHF.

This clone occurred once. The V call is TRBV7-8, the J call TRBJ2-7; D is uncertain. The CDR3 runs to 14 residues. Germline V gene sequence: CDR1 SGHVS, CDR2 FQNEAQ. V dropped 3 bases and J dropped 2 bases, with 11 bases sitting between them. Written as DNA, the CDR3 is TGTGCCAGCAGCTTTAGAATGCGCGCCTACGAGCAGTACTTC. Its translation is CASSFRMRAYEQYF.

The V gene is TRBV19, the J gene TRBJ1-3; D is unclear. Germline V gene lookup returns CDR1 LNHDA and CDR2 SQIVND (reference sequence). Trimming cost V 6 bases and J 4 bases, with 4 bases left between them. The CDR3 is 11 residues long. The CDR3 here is CASRSGNTIYF. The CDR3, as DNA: TGTGCCAGTAGAAGCGGAAACACCATATATTTT.

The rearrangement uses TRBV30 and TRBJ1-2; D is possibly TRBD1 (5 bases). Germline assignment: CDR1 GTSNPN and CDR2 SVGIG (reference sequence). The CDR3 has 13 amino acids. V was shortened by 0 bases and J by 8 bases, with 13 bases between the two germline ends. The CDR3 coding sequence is TGTGCCTGGAGTGTAGCGGGGGACGGGGGCTACACCTTC. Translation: CAWSVAGDGGYTF.

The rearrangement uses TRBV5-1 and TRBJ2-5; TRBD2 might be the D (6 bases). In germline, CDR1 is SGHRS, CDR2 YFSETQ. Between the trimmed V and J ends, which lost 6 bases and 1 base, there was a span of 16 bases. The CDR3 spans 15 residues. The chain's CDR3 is CASTTRLGGQETQYF. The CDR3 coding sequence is TGCGCCAGCACTACGAGACTAGGAGGCCAAGAGACCCAGTACTTC.

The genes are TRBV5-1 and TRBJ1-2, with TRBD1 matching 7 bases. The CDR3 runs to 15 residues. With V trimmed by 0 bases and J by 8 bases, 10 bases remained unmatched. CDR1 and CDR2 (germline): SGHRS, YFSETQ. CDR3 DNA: TGCGCCAGCAGCTTGGGGCAGGGGGTAGGAAAGGGCTACACCTTC. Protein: CASSLGQGVGKGYTF.

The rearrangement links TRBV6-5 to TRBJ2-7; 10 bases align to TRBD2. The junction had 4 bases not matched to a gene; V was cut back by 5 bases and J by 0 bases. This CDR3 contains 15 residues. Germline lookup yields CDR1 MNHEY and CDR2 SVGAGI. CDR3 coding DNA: TGTGCCAGCAGTCCCCTAGCGGGAGTCTCCTACGAGCAGTACTTC. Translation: CASSPLAGVSYEQYF.

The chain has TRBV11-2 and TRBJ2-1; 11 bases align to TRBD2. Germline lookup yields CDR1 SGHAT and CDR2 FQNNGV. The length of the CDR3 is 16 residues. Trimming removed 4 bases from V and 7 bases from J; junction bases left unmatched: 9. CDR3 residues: CASSSISGGAGNEQFF. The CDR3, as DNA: TGTGCCAGCAGCTCCATTAGCGGGGGGGCCGGGAATGAGCAGTTCTTC.

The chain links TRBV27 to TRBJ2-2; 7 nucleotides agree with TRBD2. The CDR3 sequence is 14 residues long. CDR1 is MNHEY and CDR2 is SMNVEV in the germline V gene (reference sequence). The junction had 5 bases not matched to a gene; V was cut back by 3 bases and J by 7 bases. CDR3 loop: CASSLRTGGGELFF. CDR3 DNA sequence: TGTGCCAGCAGTTTGAGGACGGGGGGCGGGGAGCTGTTTTTT.

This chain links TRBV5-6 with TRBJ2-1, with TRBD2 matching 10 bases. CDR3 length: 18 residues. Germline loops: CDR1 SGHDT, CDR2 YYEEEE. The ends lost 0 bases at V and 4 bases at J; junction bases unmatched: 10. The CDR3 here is CASSLEVVAGGPYNEQFF. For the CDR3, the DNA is TGTGCCAGCAGCTTGGAGGTGGTAGCGGGGGGCCCGTACAATGAGCAGTTCTTC. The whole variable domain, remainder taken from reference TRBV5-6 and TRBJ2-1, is DAGVTQSPTHLIKTRGQQVTLRCSPKSGHDTVSWYQQALGQGPQFIFQYYEEEERQRGNFPDRFSGHQFPNYSSELNVNALLLGDSALYLCASSLEVVAGGPYNEQFFGPGTRLTVL.

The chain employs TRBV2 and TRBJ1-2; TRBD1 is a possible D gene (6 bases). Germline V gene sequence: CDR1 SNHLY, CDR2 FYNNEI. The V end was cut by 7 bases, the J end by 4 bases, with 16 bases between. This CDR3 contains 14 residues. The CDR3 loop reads CASTAETGGYGYTF. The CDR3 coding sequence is TGTGCCAGCACCGCGGAGACAGGCGGCTATGGCTACACCTTC.

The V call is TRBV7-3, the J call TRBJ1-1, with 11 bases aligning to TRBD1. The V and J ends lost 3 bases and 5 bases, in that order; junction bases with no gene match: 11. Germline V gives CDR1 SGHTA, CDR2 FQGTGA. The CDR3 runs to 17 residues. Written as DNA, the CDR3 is TGTGCCAGCAGCTTCCTACCGGGACAGGGGGGGGATACTGAAGCTTTCTTT. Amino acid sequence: CASSFLPGQGGDTEAFF.

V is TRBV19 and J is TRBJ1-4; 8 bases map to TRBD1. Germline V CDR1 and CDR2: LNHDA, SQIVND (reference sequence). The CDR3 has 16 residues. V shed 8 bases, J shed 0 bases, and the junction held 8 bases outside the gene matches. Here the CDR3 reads CASGTGGDATNEKLFF. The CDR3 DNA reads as TGTGCCAGTGGGACAGGAGGGGATGCAACTAATGAAAAACTGTTTTTT.

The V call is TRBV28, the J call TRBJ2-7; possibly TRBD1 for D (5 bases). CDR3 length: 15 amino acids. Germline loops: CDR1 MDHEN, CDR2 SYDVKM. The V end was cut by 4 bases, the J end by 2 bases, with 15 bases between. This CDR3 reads CASSSTGQLTYEQYF. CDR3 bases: TGTGCCAGCAGTTCTACAGGTCAACTTACCTACGAGCAGTACTTC.

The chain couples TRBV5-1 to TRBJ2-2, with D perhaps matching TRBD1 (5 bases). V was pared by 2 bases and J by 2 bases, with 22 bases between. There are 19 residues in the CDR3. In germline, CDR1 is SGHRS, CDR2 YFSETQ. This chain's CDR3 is CASSLRRVSQDTNTGELFF. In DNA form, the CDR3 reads TGCGCCAGCAGCTTAAGGAGAGTCTCCCAGGACACCAACACCGGGGAGCTGTTTTTT.

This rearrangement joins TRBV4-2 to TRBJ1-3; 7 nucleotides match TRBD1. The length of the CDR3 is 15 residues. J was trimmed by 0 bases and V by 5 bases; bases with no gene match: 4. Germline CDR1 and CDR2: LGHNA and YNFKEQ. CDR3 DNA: TGTGCCAGCAGCGATGGGGACAGCTCTGGAAACACCATATATTTT. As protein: CASSDGDSSGNTIYF.

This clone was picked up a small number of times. CDR3 in amino acids: CASSPTRDRVFGGYTF. CDR3 DNA sequence: TGTGCCAGCTCACCTACTCGGGACAGGGTATTCGGTGGCTACACCTTC. V usage is TRBV18 and J usage is TRBJ1-2; 9 bases match TRBD1. After removal of 3 bases from V and 7 bases from J, the junction contained 12 bases not matched to a gene. The CDR3 is 16 residues long. CDR1 KGHSH and CDR2 LQKENI come from the germline V gene.

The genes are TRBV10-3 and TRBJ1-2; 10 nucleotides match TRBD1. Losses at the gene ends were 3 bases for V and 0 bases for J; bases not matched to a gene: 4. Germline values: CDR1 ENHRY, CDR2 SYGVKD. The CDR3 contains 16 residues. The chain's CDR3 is CAISETGTGANYGYTF. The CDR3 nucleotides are TGTGCCATCAGTGAAACCGGGACAGGGGCTAACTATGGCTACACCTTC.

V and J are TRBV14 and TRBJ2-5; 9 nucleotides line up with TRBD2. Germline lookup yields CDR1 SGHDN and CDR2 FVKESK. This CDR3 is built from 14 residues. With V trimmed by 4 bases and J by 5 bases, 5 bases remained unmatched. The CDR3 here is CASSLGLALETQYF. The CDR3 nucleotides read TGTGCCAGCAGCCTCGGACTAGCGCTGGAGACCCAGTACTTC.

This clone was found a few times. This chain's CDR3 is CASSYDRGAYEQYF. The CDR3 DNA reads as TGTGCCAGCAGTTACGACAGGGGAGCCTACGAGCAGTACTTC. The chain carries TRBV6-5 and TRBJ2-7; TRBD1 matches at 8 bases. Germline CDR1 is MNHEY and CDR2 is SVGAGI. The CDR3 is made up of 14 amino acids. Trimming took 2 bases from V and 2 from J; bases not matched to a gene: 2.

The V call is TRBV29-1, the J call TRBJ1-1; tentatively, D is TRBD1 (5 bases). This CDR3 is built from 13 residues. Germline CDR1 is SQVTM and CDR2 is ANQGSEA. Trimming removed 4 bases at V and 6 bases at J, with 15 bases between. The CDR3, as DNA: TGCAGCGTTGGTCATGGGGCGAGCGCTGAAGCTTTCTTT. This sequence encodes CSVGHGASAEAFF.

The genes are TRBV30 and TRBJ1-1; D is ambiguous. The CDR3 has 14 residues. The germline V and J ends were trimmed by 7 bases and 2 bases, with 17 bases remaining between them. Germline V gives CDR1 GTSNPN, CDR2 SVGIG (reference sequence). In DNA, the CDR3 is TGTGCCTCCCTCCTACCGGGATACAACACTGAAGCTTTCTTT. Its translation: CASLLPGYNTEAFF.

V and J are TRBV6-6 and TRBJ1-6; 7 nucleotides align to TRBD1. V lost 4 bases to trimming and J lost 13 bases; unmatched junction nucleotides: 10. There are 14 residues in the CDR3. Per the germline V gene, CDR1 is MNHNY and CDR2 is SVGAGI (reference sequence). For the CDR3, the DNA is TGTGCCAGCAGTTCCACAGGGGATAGGCCGCCCCTCCACTTT. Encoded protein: CASSSTGDRPPLHF.

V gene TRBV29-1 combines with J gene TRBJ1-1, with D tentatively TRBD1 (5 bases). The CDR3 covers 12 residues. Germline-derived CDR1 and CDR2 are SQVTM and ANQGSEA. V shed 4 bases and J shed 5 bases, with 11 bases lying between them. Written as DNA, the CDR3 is TGCAGCGTTGCCGGGGCGGGGACTGAAGCTTTCTTT. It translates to CSVAGAGTEAFF.

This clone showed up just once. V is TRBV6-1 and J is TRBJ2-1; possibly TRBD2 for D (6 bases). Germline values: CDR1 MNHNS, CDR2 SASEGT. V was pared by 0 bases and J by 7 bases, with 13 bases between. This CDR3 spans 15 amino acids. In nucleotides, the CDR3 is TGTGCCAGCAGTGAAGCGGGGCTAGCGAGGAATGAGCAGTTCTTC. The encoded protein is CASSEAGLARNEQFF.

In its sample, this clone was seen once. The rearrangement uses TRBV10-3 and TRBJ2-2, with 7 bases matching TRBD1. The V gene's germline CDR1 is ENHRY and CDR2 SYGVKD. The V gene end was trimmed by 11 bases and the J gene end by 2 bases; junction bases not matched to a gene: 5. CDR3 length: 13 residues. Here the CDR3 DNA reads TGTGCCTTGAGGACAGGAAACACCGGGGAGCTGTTTTTT. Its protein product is CALRTGNTGELFF.